This T cell receptor (beta chain) originates from a study of T cell responses to AZD1222 COVID-19 vaccine. Whole-study findings and limits: Spike-specific TCR breadth and depth rose after two AZD1222 doses. Nearly half of unique spike-specific TCRs reportedly avoided B.1.351 and B.1.1.7 mutated regions.

Using immunoSEQ multiplex PCR, the repertoire was profiled, and TCRdb retains in-frame clones only, with some absent. This sample yields approximately 150,000 clones, of which 92% are seen a single time; about 4.5% belongs to the top ten. The CDR3 extends over 16 amino acids. The germline CDR1 and CDR2 sequences are SGDLS and YYNGEE. Unmatched junction bases numbered 14, after V lost 3 bases and J lost 6 bases. To note about this clone: Its matching antigen is unknown.

The genes are TRBV9 and TRBJ2-7; the match to TRBD2 covers 8 bases. The material sequenced was peripheral blood, taken on day 0 of MenACWY control vaccination. The TCR was taken from an adult in good health. CDR3: CASSDQPGLVIREQYF. The CDR3 DNA sequence: TGTGCCAGCAGCGACCAACCGGGACTAGTCATTCGCGAGCAGTACTTC. The full variable domain, its missing parts supplied by reference TRBV9 and TRBJ2-7, is DSGVTQTPKHLITATGQRVTLRCSPRSGDLSVYWYQQSLDQGLQFLIQYYNGEERAKGNILERFSAQQFPDLHSELNLSSLELGDSALYFCASSDQPGLVIREQYFGPGTRLTVT.